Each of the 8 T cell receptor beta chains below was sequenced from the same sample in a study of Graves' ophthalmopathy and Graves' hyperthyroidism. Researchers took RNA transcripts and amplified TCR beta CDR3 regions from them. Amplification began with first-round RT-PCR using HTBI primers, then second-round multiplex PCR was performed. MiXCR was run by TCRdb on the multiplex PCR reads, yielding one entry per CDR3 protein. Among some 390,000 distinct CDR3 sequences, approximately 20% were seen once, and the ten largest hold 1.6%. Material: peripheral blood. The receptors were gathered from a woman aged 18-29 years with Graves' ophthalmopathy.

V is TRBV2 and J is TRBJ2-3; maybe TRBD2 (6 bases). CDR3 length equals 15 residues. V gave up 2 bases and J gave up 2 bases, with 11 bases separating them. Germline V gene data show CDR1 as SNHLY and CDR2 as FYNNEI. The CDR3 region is CASSERRGNTDTQYF. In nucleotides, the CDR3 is TGTGCCAGCAGTGAACGGCGGGGAAACACAGATACGCAGTATTTT. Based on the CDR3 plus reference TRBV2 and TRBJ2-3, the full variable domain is EPEVTQTPSHQVTQMGQEVILRCVPISNHLYFYWYRQILGQKVEFLVSFYNNEISEKSEIFDDQFSVERPDGSNFTLKIRSTKLEDSAMYFCASSERRGNTDTQYFGPGTRLTVL.

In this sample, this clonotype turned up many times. This CDR3 reads CATTRFGQGDYGYTF. As DNA, the CDR3 is TGTGCCACCACCCGTTTCGGACAGGGGGACTATGGCTACACCTTC. The chain couples TRBV15 to TRBJ1-2, with 10 bases identical to TRBD1. This CDR3 comprises 15 residues. The germline V gene has CDR1 LNHNV and CDR2 YYDKDF (reference sequence). The junction had 8 bases not matched to a gene; V was cut back by 7 bases and J by 3 bases.

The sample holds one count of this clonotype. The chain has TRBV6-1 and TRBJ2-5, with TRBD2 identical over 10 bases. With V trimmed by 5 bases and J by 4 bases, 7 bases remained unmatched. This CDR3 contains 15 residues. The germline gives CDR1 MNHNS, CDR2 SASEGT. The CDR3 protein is CASSTGLAERETQYF. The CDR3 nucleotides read TGTGCCAGCAGTACCGGACTAGCGGAGCGAGAGACCCAGTACTTC.

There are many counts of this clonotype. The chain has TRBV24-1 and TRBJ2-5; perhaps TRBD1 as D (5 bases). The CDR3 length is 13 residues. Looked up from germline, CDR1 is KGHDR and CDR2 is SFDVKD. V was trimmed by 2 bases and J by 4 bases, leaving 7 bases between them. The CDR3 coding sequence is TGTGCCACCAGTGATTCCAGGGCAGAGACCCAGTACTTC. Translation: CATSDSRAETQYF.

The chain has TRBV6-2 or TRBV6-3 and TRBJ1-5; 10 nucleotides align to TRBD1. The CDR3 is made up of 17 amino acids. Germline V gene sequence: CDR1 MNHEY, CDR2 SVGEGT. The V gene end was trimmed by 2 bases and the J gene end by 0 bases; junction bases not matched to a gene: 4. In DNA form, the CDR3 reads TGTGCCAGCAGTTACAAAGGGACAGGGGATAGCAATCAGCCCCAGCATTTT. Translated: CASSYKGTGDSNQPQHF.

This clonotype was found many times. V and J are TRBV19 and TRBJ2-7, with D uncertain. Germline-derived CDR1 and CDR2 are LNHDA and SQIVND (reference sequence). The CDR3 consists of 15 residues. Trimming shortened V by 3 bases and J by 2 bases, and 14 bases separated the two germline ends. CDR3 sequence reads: CASSMGLGSTYEQYF. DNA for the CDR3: TGTGCCAGTAGTATGGGGTTGGGCAGTACCTACGAGCAGTACTTC.

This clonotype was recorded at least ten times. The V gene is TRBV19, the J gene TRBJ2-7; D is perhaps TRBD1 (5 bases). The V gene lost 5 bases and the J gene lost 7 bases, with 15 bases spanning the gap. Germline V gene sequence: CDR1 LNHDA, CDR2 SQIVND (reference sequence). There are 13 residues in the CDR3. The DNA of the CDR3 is TGTGCCAGTAGTTCCGGGCCTAAGGGGGAGCAGTACTTC. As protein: CASSSGPKGEQYF.

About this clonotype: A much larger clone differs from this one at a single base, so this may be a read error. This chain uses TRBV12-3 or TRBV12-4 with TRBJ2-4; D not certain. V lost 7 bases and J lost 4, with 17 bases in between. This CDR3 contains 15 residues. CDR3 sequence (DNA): TGTGCCAGCACCCTCCATGGTGCCCTAAAAAACATTCAGTACTTC. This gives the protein CASTLHGALKNIQYF.